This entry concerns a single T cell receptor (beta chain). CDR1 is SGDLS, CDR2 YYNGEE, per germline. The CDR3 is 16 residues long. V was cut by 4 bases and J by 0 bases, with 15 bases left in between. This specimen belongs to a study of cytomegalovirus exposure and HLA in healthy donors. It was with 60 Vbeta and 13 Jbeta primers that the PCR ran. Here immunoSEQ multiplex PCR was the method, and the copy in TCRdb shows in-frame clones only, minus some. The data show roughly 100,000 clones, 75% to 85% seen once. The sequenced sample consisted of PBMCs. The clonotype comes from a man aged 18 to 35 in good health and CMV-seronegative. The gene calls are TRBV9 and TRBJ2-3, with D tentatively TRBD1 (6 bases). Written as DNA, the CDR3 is TGTGCCAGCAGCTCCCATACAGGGACGAGCACAGATACGCAGTATTTT. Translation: CASSSHTGTSTDTQYF.